This T cell receptor beta chain was profiled in a study of T cell responses to AZD1222 COVID-19 vaccine. Broader study findings: Baseline seropositivity characterized only a handful of AZD1222 recipients.

TCRdb's copy holds only in-frame clones and misses some; the assay was immunoSEQ multiplex PCR. In the table there are 80,000 to 100,000 clones, about 86% of which are singletons. Germline values: CDR1 SGHAT, CDR2 FQDESV (reference sequence). The CDR3 spans 15 residues. As regards this clone: Its antigen is undetermined. Its ends do not fully match the called genes, so a read error is possible.

The sample here was peripheral blood, taken 28 days after the second AZD1222 dose. The V gene is TRBV11-1, the J gene TRBJ2-7, with 10 positions matching TRBD2. The clonotype was recovered from an adult who received the AZD1222 COVID-19 vaccine. CDR3 amino acids: CASSRTGSGRAPIDF. In DNA form, the CDR3 reads TGTGCCAGCAGCCGTACGGGGAGCGGGAGGGCCCCCATCGACTTC.